This T cell receptor (beta chain) was sequenced in a study of blood T cell repertoires in COVID-19 (dated by TCRdb to 2020 to 2021). With regard to the full study: The collaborator samples originated in the United States, Italy and Spain and spanned the acute and convalescent phases of COVID-19. The prospective study material was composed of cDNA or gDNA derived from T cells, B-cell-depleted T cells, or PBMCs. The repertoires were released in a freely available public database meant as a resource for research on the immune response to SARS-CoV-2. Nearly every sample came with metadata listing a de-identified subject ID, COVID-19 status, age in years and sex. The dataset comprised deeply sampled blood TCRbeta repertoires from subjects exposed to, actively infected with, or recovered from COVID-19. Where HLA class I and class II types were available, the types were taken from metadata supplied by the sample provider, not from assay-based typing. The samples were drawn from two sources: the first 160 participants of the ongoing ImmuneRACE study, and over 950 subjects contributed by 6 global collaborators. Findings and caveats that apply to the study as a whole: The amount of clinical and demographic metadata varied by source and participant and was provided uncurated.

Whole blood was collected in K2EDTA tubes by collaborating institutions according to the institutions' own protocols. For TCRbeta analysis, collaborator samples were shipped as frozen whole blood, as isolated PBMCs, or as DNA extracted from either sample type. V ends up 3 bases short and J 3 bases short, with an unmatched junction base count of 2. Measured from the cysteine to the phenylalanine, the CDR3 is 15 residues long. This entry keeps only the CDR3 DNA: 45 bases, framed from base 1. CDR1 is given as MDHEN and CDR2 as SYDVKM, both from the germline V gene. Comment on this clone: Its antigen remains undetermined. Base qualities are missing; no much larger clone stands one base away.

The immunoSEQ Assay, a bias-controlled multiplex PCR, was used to amplify TCRbeta CDR3 regions from genomic DNA. In the authors' own workflow: Within the assay, amplification of reference gene primers was used to estimate how many nucleated cells each sample contained. Sequence reads were collapsed and filtered to measure the absolute abundance of every unique TCRbeta CDR3 rearrangement. Productive Simpson clonality was computed per sample as the square root of Simpson's diversity index over productive rearrangements. TCRdb carries this immuneACCESS record with in-frame sequences only. Its versions omit some clonotypes, under half of them owing to an unresolved V gene in the studies checked, with the rest unexplained. V and J calls and clone size follow that table, whereas D and trimming were derived from the DNA. The sample data list more than 90,000 clones, and about 81% of these were observed just once. The ten biggest clones cover approximately 20% of the sample.

The receptor chain draws on TRBV28 and TRBJ2-7, with 13 central nucleotides matching TRBD2. This clonotype was obtained from a man older than 75 with acute or convalescent COVID-19. Sequenced: peripheral blood. The DNA sequence is given as TGTGCCAGCAGTTTGACTAGCGGGAGGCACTACGAGCAGTACTTC. Translated, it gives CASSLTSGRHYEQYF.